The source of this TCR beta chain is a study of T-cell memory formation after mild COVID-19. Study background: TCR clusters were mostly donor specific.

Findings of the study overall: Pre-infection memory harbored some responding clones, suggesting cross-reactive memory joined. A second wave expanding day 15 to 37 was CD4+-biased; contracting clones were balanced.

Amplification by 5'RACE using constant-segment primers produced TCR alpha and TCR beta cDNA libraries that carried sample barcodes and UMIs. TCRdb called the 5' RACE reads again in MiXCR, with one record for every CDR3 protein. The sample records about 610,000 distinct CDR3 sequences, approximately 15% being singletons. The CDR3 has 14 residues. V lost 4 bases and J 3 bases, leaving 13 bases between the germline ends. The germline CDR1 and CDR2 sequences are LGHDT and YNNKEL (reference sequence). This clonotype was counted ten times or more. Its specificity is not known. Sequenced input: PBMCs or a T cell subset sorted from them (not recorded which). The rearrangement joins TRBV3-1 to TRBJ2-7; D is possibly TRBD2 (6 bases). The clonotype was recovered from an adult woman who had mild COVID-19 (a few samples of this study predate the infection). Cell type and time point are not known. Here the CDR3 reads CASSPRGINYEQYF. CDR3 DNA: TGTGCCAGCAGCCCTCGGGGGATTAACTACGAGCAGTACTTC.